These T cell receptor beta chains were read from a single sample in a study of blood T cell repertoires in COVID-19. The method was immunoSEQ multiplex PCR; TCRdb's version includes in-frame clones alone and lacks a portion of them. The profile shows 200,000 to 250,000 clones, around three quarters of them singletons. The source material was peripheral blood. These receptors originate from a woman between 65 and 79 years old with acute or convalescent COVID-19. Both conserved end residues are trimmed from each CDR3. The order of the fields is J gene, V gene, CDR3 protein.

J gene: TRBJ1-2
V gene: TRBV20-1
CDR3 protein: SASRGGAYYGYT

J gene: TRBJ1-5
V gene: TRBV5-6
CDR3 protein: ASSLYREGGGNQPQH

J gene: TRBJ2-7
V gene: TRBV6-1
CDR3 protein: ASSEPGQGGYEQY

J gene: TRBJ2-7
V gene: TRBV28
CDR3 protein: ASTPGQSSYEQY

J gene: TRBJ1-1
V gene: TRBV7-8
CDR3 protein: ASSLEGAIREAF

J gene: TRBJ2-3
V gene: TRBV10-2
CDR3 protein: ASSESYRYTDTQY

J gene: TRBJ2-6
V gene: TRBV28
CDR3 protein: ASKSAGTGANVLT

J gene: TRBJ1-2
V gene: TRBV24-1
CDR3 protein: ATSDSRGLYGYT

J gene: TRBJ1-6
V gene: TRBV9
CDR3 protein: ASSVQGSYNSPLH

J gene: TRBJ1-1
V gene: TRBV2
CDR3 protein: ASSVTGQGLRAF

J gene: TRBJ2-7
V gene: TRBV5-1
CDR3 protein: ASSLGQGVYEQY

J gene: TRBJ2-1
V gene: TRBV18
CDR3 protein: ASSPTGLGDNEQF

J gene: TRBJ2-7
V gene: TRBV27
CDR3 protein: ASSLRWGGSTYEQY

J gene: TRBJ1-6
V gene: TRBV7-2
CDR3 protein: ASSPQGTQSPLH

J gene: TRBJ2-1
V gene: TRBV7-2
CDR3 protein: ASSSGRGTSNNEQF

J gene: TRBJ2-2
V gene: TRBV18
CDR3 protein: ASSPWADTGELF

J gene: TRBJ2-1
V gene: TRBV29-1
CDR3 protein: SVEGGLGNEQF

J gene: TRBJ2-7
V gene: TRBV27
CDR3 protein: ASSLYETPLYEQY

J gene: TRBJ1-2
V gene: TRBV9
CDR3 protein: ASSVDGGWDYGYT

J gene: TRBJ1-3
V gene: TRBV5-1
CDR3 protein: ASRPTGGGGNTIY

J gene: TRBJ2-2
V gene: TRBV30
CDR3 protein: AWRRAAGTGELF

J gene: TRBJ1-1
V gene: TRBV3-1/TRBV3-2
CDR3 protein: ASSQAGTAKAF

J gene: TRBJ1-6
V gene: TRBV10-3
CDR3 protein: AISRDKFESPLH

J gene: TRBJ1-1
V gene: TRBV27
CDR3 protein: ASSLSSGAGTEAF

J gene: TRBJ2-1
V gene: TRBV19
CDR3 protein: ASSMALGHYEQF

J gene: TRBJ2-3
V gene: TRBV24-1
CDR3 protein: ATSESLFGGRQY

J gene: TRBJ1-2
V gene: TRBV10-3
CDR3 protein: AISGQGKSANYGYT

J gene: TRBJ1-5
V gene: TRBV6-2/TRBV6-3
CDR3 protein: ASSYSSDQPQH

J gene: TRBJ1-1
V gene: TRBV10-3
CDR3 protein: AISVEEVNTEAF

J gene: TRBJ2-2
V gene: TRBV5-1
CDR3 protein: ASSLVTGSPGELF

J gene: TRBJ2-3
V gene: TRBV6-1
CDR3 protein: ASSEDLAGGTDTQY

J gene: TRBJ2-7
V gene: TRBV6-5
CDR3 protein: ASIFTTGAYEQY

J gene: TRBJ2-2
V gene: TRBV5-6
CDR3 protein: ASARGDSTGELF

J gene: TRBJ2-5
V gene: TRBV5-6
CDR3 protein: ASSTELAYSRETQY

J gene: TRBJ1-1
V gene: TRBV7-3
CDR3 protein: ASSSVQGLEAF

J gene: TRBJ2-5
V gene: TRBV5-1
CDR3 protein: ASSLGSTGRETQY

J gene: TRBJ2-5
V gene: TRBV5-5
CDR3 protein: ASSLDVGAVRETQY

J gene: TRBJ2-3
V gene: TRBV18
CDR3 protein: ASSPGTGGADTQY

J gene: TRBJ2-1
V gene: TRBV11-2
CDR3 protein: ASSGRVGGSYNEQF

J gene: TRBJ1-1
V gene: TRBV5-1
CDR3 protein: ASSLASGTGAEAF

J gene: TRBJ2-3
V gene: TRBV24-1
CDR3 protein: ATSGRIAFGQGYDTQY

J gene: TRBJ1-5
V gene: TRBV2
CDR3 protein: ASKPTGNQPQH

J gene: TRBJ2-3
V gene: TRBV5-1
CDR3 protein: ASSLAQGAADTQY

J gene: TRBJ1-6
V gene: TRBV10-3
CDR3 protein: AVHRGTDSPLH

J gene: TRBJ2-6
V gene: TRBV19
CDR3 protein: ASDKSGANVLT

J gene: TRBJ1-4
V gene: TRBV27
CDR3 protein: ASSISGGNEKLF